These T cell receptor beta chains were read from a single sample in a study of cytomegalovirus exposure and HLA in healthy donors. The assay was immunoSEQ multiplex PCR, and TCRdb's table has in-frame clones only and misses some. The sample has 200,000 or so clones, over 80% seen once. Material: PBMCs. Receptors were obtained from a boy between 2 and 10 years old in good health and CMV-seronegative. The CDR3 runs from the conserved cysteine through the conserved F or W. Each record gives: J gene, D gene, V gene, clone size, CDR3 DNA, CDR3 protein. The D gene is left open where the match is weak. The size of a clone is reported for some rows only, either as once, few or many, or as a class for expanded clones.

>TRBJ2-1|TRBD2|TRBV7-2|-
TGTGCCAGCAGCTTAGTCTCGGGGGGTTATTACAATGAGCAGTTCTTC
CASSLVSGGYYNEQFF
>TRBJ1-3|-|TRBV27|-
TGTGCCAGCATCCCGGGGGTCTCTGGAAACACCATATATTTT
CASIPGVSGNTIYF
>TRBJ2-2|TRBD1|TRBV9|-
TGTGCCAGCAGCGTAACAGGGGACAACACCGGGGAGCTGTTTTTT
CASSVTGDNTGELFF
>TRBJ2-1|-|TRBV20-1|-
TGCAGTGCTAGAGCGGGATTTGAGCAGTTCTTC
CSARAGFEQFF
>TRBJ1-2|-|TRBV28|-
TGTGCCAGCAGTTTGGGGGGAGGCTACACCTTC
CASSLGGGYTF
>TRBJ2-1|-|TRBV5-4|once
TGTGCCAGCAGCTTGGCTCCGGGACTCGAAAATGAGCAGTTCTTC
CASSLAPGLENEQFF
>TRBJ1-2|-|TRBV5-1|-
TGCGCCAGCAGCTTTACGAGGGAGGCTAGAGCTAACTATGGCTACACCTTC
CASSFTREARANYGYTF
>TRBJ1-1|-|TRBV18|-
TGTGCCAGCTCAAAGGGGTGGGGGAACACTGAAGCTTTCTTT
CASSKGWGNTEAFF
>TRBJ1-6|-|TRBV11-3|-
TGTGCCAGCAGCGCGCGGGGCAATTCACCCCTCCACTTT
CASSARGNSPLHF
>TRBJ1-1|TRBD1|TRBV11-2|-
TGTGCCAGCAGCTTAGTGGCGGGACAGGGCACTGAAGCTTTCTTT
CASSLVAGQGTEAFF
>TRBJ1-1|-|TRBV7-9|-
TGTGCCAGCAGCCGGCCGGAGACTGAAGCCTTCTTT
CASSRPETEAFF
>TRBJ1-6|TRBD1|TRBV30|-
TGTGCCTGGGGTGGGACAGGAAGAATCAATTCACCCCTCCACTTT
CAWGGTGRINSPLHF
>TRBJ1-3|TRBD1|TRBV19|-
TGTGCCAGTAGGGGACAGGGTCCGGGAAACACCATATATTTT
CASRGQGPGNTIYF
>TRBJ2-2|-|TRBV11-1|-
TGTGCCAGCAGCTCGACAGGAGCCGCGAACACCGGGGAGCTGTTTTTT
CASSSTGAANTGELFF
>TRBJ2-1|-|TRBV7-6|-
TGTGCCAGCAGCCCCGGGGGGCCCTCCTACAATGAGCAGTTCTTC
CASSPGGPSYNEQFF
>TRBJ2-5|TRBD2|TRBV11-2|-
TGTGCCAGCAGCTTTTCGGGACTAGCGGCTCAAGAGACCCAGTACTTC
CASSFSGLAAQETQYF
>TRBJ2-7|-|TRBV4-1|-
TGCGCCAGCAGCCAGGCTGTATCCTACGAGCAGTACTTC
CASSQAVSYEQYF
>TRBJ1-2|TRBD1|TRBV12-5|-
TGTGCTAGTGGTTTGCTTCCGTCAGGGACAGACGGCTACACCTTC
CASGLLPSGTDGYTF
>TRBJ1-1|TRBD1|TRBV11-3|-
TGTGCCAGCAGCTTAGGACAGGGAGCGGCTGAAGCTTTCTTT
CASSLGQGAAEAFF
>TRBJ2-1|-|TRBV7-9|-
TGTGCCAGCAGCCGGGGTGATGAGCAGTTCTTC
CASSRGDEQFF
>TRBJ1-4|TRBD1|TRBV5-1|-
TGCGCCAGCAGCCCGGACAGGGGGAATGAAAAACTGTTTTTT
CASSPDRGNEKLFF
>TRBJ1-4|-|TRBV2|-
TGTGCCACCGACTCCACTCAGACAGCCCTGGGGGAAAAACTGTTTTTT
CATDSTQTALGEKLFF
>TRBJ1-2|-|TRBV6-6|-
TGTGCCAGCAGTTACTCGACCTTGACGGGGGATGGCTACACCTTC
CASSYSTLTGDGYTF
>TRBJ2-2|TRBD2|TRBV9|-
TGTGCCAGCAGTCCTAGCGGGGGCGGAGCAGGGGAGCTGTTTTTT
CASSPSGGGAGELFF
>TRBJ1-1|-|TRBV18|-
TGTGCCAGCTCCCTTATCAGGATGAACACTGAAGCTTTCTTT
CASSLIRMNTEAFF
>TRBJ2-7|-|TRBV21-1|-
TGTGCCAGCAGCAAACCCCCCCCGTTAGGGGGGACAGGGAGAGGCTCCTACGAGCAGTACTTC
CASSKPPPLGGTGRGSYEQYF
>TRBJ1-2|TRBD1|TRBV27|once
TGTGCCAGCAGTTCCGTGGGCCAACAGGGGGTCGTCTATGGCTACACCTTC
CASSSVGQQGVVYGYTF
>TRBJ2-1|-|TRBV7-6|-
TGTGCCAGCGGGAGTTTGGTCCTGGTCTTC
CASGSLVLVF
>TRBJ1-2|-|TRBV12-2|-
TGTGCAAGTCGCTTAGCAGAGGACTCCCGAGGTGGCTACACCTTC
CASRLAEDSRGGYTF
>TRBJ2-2|TRBD2|TRBV9|-
TGTGCCAGCAGCGTAGGGGGCGGGGGGCGGTCCGGGGAGCTGTTTTTT
CASSVGGGGRSGELFF
>TRBJ2-7|-|TRBV6-1|-
TGTGCCAGCCTCTCCTACGAGCAGTACTTC
CASLSYEQYF
>TRBJ1-2|TRBD1|TRBV7-9|-
TGTGCCAGCAGCTCAGGGGGCCAATATGGCTACACCTTC
CASSSGGQYGYTF
>TRBJ2-3|TRBD2|TRBV9|-
TGTGCCAGCAGCTCCCCCCCGCGGGGAGGGAGCACAGATACGCAGTATTTT
CASSSPPRGGSTDTQYF
>TRBJ1-2|TRBD1|TRBV30|-
TGTGCCTGGAGTCCCGGGACAGGGAACTATGGCTACACCTTC
CAWSPGTGNYGYTF
>TRBJ2-7|-|TRBV9|once
TGTGCCAGCAGCGTAGATCCGGGAAGCTCCTACGAGCAGTACTTC
CASSVDPGSSYEQYF
>TRBJ2-7|TRBD1|TRBV2|-
TGTGCCAGCAGCCTTAATACAGGGGGTGGTTTAGGAGAGCAGTACTTC
CASSLNTGGGLGEQYF
>TRBJ1-2|-|TRBV7-2|-
TGTGCCAGCACCGCCGGGGGGGTGACCTATGGCTACACCTTC
CASTAGGVTYGYTF
>TRBJ2-1|TRBD1|TRBV5-8|once
TGTGCCAGCAGGCACCGGGACAGGGTGGATGAGCAGTTCTTC
CASRHRDRVDEQFF
>TRBJ2-5|-|TRBV18|-
TGTGCCAGCTCAACCGCACCGGGGGTTACCTCGGTCACCCGGAGACAAGAGACCCAGTACTTC
CASSTAPGVTSVTRRQETQYF
>TRBJ1-4|TRBD1|TRBV29-1|few
TGCAGCGTTGGGGGGACAGGGGGTGAAAAACTGTTTTTT
CSVGGTGGEKLFF
>TRBJ2-7|TRBD1|TRBV5-4|once
TGTGCCAGCAGCGACCCGACAGGGGGAGGGTGCGAGCAGTACTTC
CASSDPTGGGCEQYF
>TRBJ2-7|TRBD1|TRBV5-1|-
TGCGCCAGCAGCCAAACCGGGACAGGGCCTTTGAGGGAGCAGTACTTC
CASSQTGTGPLREQYF
>TRBJ2-5|TRBD1|TRBV2|few
TGTGCCAGCACCCTTGGACAGGAACAAGAGACCCAGTACTTC
CASTLGQEQETQYF
>TRBJ2-1|-|TRBV9|-
TGTGCCAGCAGCGACCCAACCGGGACTTCCTACAATGAGCAGTTCTTC
CASSDPTGTSYNEQFF
>TRBJ2-7|TRBD1|TRBV27|-
TGTGCCAGCAGTTTATTGGGCAGGGGGTCATACGAGCAGTACTTC
CASSLLGRGSYEQYF
>TRBJ1-1|-|TRBV29-1|-
TGCAGCGGAACCGGGACATTGAACACTGAAGCTTTCTTT
CSGTGTLNTEAFF
>TRBJ2-7|TRBD2|TRBV5-1|-
TGCGCCAGCAGCTTGGAGGCGGGGGGCCCCTACGAGCAGTACTTC
CASSLEAGGPYEQYF
>TRBJ1-3|TRBD1|TRBV13|-
TGTGCCAGCAGCTACGGGACAGTTGGAAACACCATATATTTT
CASSYGTVGNTIYF
>TRBJ1-1|-|TRBV5-1|-
TGCGCCAGCAGCTTGGACAGAGGGACTGAAGCTTTCTTT
CASSLDRGTEAFF
>TRBJ1-3|TRBD1|TRBV7-2|-
TGTGCCAGCAGTAAAGACAGGGGCTCTGGAAACACCATATATTTT
CASSKDRGSGNTIYF